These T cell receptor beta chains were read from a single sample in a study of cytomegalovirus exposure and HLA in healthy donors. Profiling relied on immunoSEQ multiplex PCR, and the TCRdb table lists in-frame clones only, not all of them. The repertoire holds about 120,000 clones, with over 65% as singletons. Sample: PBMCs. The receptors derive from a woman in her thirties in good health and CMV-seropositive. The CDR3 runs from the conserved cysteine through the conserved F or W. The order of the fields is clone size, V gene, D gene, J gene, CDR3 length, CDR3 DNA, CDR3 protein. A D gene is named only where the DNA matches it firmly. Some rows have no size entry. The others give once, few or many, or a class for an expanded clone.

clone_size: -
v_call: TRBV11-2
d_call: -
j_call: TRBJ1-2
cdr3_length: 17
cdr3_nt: TGTGCCAGCAGTTTGGGATTGGGGCAGGGCCAGAACTATGGCTACACCTTC
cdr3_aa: CASSLGLGQGQNYGYTF

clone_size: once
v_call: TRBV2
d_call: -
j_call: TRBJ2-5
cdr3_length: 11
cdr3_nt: TGTGCCAGCAGCCCACAAGAGACCCAGTACTTC
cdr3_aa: CASSPQETQYF

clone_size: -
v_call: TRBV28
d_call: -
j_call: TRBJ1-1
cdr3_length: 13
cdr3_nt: TGTGCCAGCAGTGTACACCCGAACACTGAAGCTTTCTTT
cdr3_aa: CASSVHPNTEAFF

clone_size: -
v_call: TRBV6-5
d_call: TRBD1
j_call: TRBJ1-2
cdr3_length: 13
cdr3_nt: TGTGCCAGCAGTTACTCTGTGACAGGGGGCTACACCTTC
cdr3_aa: CASSYSVTGGYTF

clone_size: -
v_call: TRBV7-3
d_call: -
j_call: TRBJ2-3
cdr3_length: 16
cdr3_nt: TGTGCCAGCAGCACGACTCCGACGAGGTTCACAGATACGCAGTATTTT
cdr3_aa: CASSTTPTRFTDTQYF

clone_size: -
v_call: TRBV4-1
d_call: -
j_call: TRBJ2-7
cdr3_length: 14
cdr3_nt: TGCGCCAGCAGCCGCGGCCCCCTATCCTACGAGCAGTACTTC
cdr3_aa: CASSRGPLSYEQYF

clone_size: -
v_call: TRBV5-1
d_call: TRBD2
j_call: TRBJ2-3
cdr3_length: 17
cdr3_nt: TGCGCCAGCAGCTTGGGACTAGCGGGGAGTAGCACAGATACGCAGTATTTT
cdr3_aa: CASSLGLAGSSTDTQYF

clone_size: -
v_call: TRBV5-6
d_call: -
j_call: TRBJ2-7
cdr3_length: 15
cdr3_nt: TGTGCCAGCAGCCCTCACAGCGGGCGCTCCTACGAGCAGTACTTC
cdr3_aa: CASSPHSGRSYEQYF

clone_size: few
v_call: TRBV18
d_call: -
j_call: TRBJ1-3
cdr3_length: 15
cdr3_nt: TGTGCCAGCTCACCGCCCGGGTTCTCTGGAAACACCATATATTTT
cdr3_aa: CASSPPGFSGNTIYF

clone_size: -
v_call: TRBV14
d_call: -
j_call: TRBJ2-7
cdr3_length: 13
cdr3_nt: TGTGCCAGCAGCCGAAGCCCCGGCTACGAGCAGTACTTC
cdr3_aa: CASSRSPGYEQYF

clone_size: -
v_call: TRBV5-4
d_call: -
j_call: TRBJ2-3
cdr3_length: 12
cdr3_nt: TGTGCCAGCAGCTTGTCATCAGATACGCAGTATTTT
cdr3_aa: CASSLSSDTQYF

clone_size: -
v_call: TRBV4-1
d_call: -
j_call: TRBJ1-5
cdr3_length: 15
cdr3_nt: TGCGCCAGCAGCCCACAACAGGGCGGAAATCAGCCCCAGCATTTT
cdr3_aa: CASSPQQGGNQPQHF

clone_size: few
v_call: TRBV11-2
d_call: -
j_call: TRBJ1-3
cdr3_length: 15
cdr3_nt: TGTGCCAGCAGCTTATCCCTGAGCTCTGGAAACACCATATATTTT
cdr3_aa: CASSLSLSSGNTIYF

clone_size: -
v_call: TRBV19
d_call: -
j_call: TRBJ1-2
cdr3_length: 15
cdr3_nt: TGTGCCAGTAGTATATCCGGGACGGGGAGGAGTGGCTACACCTTC
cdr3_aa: CASSISGTGRSGYTF

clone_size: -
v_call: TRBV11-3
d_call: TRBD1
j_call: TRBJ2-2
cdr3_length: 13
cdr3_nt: TGTGCCAGCAGCTCAGGGGGCATCGGGGAGCTGTTTTTT
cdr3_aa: CASSSGGIGELFF

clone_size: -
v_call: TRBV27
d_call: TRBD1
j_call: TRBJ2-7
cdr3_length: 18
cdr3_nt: TGTGCCAGCAGTTTAAGGCCCCCCGGGACAGGGGGGGCCTACGAGCAGTACTTC
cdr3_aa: CASSLRPPGTGGAYEQYF

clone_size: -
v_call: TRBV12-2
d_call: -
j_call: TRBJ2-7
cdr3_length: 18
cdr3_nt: TGTGCAAGTAAGAAGGGCGTGGAGCGGCGCACAACCGAGTACGAGCAGTACTTC
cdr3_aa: CASKKGVERRTTEYEQYF

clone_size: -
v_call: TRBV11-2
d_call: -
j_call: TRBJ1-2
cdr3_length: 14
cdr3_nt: TGTGCCAGCAGCACTCACCGGGACTCCTCTCGATACACCTTC
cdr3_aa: CASSTHRDSSRYTF

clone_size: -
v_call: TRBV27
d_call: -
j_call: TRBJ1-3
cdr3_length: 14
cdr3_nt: TGTGCCAGCAGTTTAACTTCTTCCGGAAACACCATATATTTT
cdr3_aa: CASSLTSSGNTIYF

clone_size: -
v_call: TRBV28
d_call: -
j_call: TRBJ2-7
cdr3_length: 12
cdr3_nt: TGTGCCAGCAGTCCCTCCTACAGGGCTCAGTACTTC
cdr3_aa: CASSPSYRAQYF

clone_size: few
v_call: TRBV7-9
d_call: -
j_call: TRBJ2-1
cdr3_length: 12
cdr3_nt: TGTGCCAGCAGTCCGGAGGGGGCCACTCAGTTCTTC
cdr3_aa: CASSPEGATQFF

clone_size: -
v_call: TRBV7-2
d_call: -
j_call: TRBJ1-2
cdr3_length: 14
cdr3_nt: TGTGCCAGCAGCTTAGCGGCAAATTCCTATGGCTACACCTTC
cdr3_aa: CASSLAANSYGYTF

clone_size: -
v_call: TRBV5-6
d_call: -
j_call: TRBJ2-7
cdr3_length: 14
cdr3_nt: TGTGCCAGCAGCACTCCGGGGAGCTCCTACGAGCAGTACTTC
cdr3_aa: CASSTPGSSYEQYF

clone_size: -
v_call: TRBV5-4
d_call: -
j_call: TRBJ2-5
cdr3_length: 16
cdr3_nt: TGTGCCAGCAGCTTGGCGGGGGTGGGGCCGGGAGAGACCCAGTACTTC
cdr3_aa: CASSLAGVGPGETQYF

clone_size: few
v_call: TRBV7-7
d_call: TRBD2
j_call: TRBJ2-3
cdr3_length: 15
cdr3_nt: TGTGCCAGCAGCCAAGGACTAGCGGTTTCAGATACGCAGTATTTT
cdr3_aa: CASSQGLAVSDTQYF

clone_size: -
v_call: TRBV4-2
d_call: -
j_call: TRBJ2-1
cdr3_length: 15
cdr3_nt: TGTGCCAGCAGCCAAGATACCAGCGGGTGGAATGAGCAGTTCTTC
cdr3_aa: CASSQDTSGWNEQFF

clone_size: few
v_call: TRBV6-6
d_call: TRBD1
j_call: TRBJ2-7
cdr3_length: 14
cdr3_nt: TGTGCCAGCAGTTACGCAGACAGGGTGGGGGAGCAGTACTTC
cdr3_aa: CASSYADRVGEQYF

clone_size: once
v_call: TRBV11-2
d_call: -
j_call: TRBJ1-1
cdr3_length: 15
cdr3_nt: TGTGCCAGCAGCCCAGAGAGGTGGAAGAACACTGAAGCTTTCTTT
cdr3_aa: CASSPERWKNTEAFF

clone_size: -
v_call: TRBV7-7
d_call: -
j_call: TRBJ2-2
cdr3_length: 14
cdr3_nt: TGTGCCAGCAGCTTAAATCCGAGCACCGGGGAGCTGTTTTTT
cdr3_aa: CASSLNPSTGELFF

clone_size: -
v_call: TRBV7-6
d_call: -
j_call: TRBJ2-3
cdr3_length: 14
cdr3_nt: TGTGCCAGCAGCCCCCGGTTCTCGACAGATACGCAGTATTTT
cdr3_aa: CASSPRFSTDTQYF